Below are 18 T cell receptor beta chains sequenced from a single sample in a study of blood T cell repertoires in COVID-19. Profiled with immunoSEQ multiplex PCR; TCRdb holds only in-frame clones, not every one. This table holds some 100,000 clones, roughly 86% found once. Sequences were obtained from peripheral blood. The receptors stem from a man aged 45-65 years with acute or convalescent COVID-19.

The genes are TRBV9 and TRBJ2-3, with 10 positions matching TRBD2. V lost 0 bases, J lost 8 bases, and 6 bases stayed unmatched. Germline V gives CDR1 SGDLS, CDR2 YYNGEE. This CDR3 has 15 amino acids. The CDR3 region is CASSVAAGGDGTQYF. The CDR3 DNA reads TGTGCCAGCAGCGTAGCAGCGGGGGGGGACGGTACGCAGTATTTT.

This chain links TRBV5-1 with TRBJ2-7, with 10 bases identical to TRBD1. Unmatched junction bases numbered 8, after V lost 0 bases and J lost 5 bases. The CDR3 has 16 residues. The V gene's germline CDR1 is SGHRS and CDR2 YFSETQ. CDR3: CASSLGDRDRGHEQYF. The CDR3 DNA reads TGCGCCAGCAGCTTGGGGGACCGGGACAGGGGCCACGAGCAGTACTTC.

This clone was found a few times. The CDR3 here is CASSSTGRSEKLFF. The CDR3 DNA is TGTGCCAGCAGTTCGACAGGGCGTAGTGAAAAACTGTTTTTT. V gene TRBV25-1 combines with J gene TRBJ1-4, with 7 nucleotides matching TRBD1. The CDR3 runs to 14 residues. The V segment lost 5 bases and the J segment 7 bases; nucleotides outside the gene matches: 7. Germline V gene data show CDR1 as MGHDK and CDR2 as SYGVNS.

This clone has a single count. The chain employs TRBV11-2 and TRBJ1-6; no clear D gene. This CDR3 contains 14 residues. Trimming cost V 1 base and J 7 bases, with 8 bases left between them. Germline V gives CDR1 SGHAT, CDR2 FQNNGV. The CDR3 region is CASSLGLVNSPLHF. CDR3 sequence (DNA): TGTGCCAGCAGCTTAGGGCTTGTAAATTCACCCCTCCACTTT.

CDR3 in DNA: TGTGCCAGCTCACCCTCTGTAGGGGCCAACGTCCTGACTTTC. Translation: CASSPSVGANVLTF. V usage is TRBV18 and J usage is TRBJ2-6, with D uncertain. V was trimmed by 3 bases and J by 4 bases, leaving 7 bases between them. This CDR3 region has 14 residues. Germline V gives CDR1 KGHSH, CDR2 LQKENI.

The chain is built from TRBV7-9 and TRBJ1-4; 9 bases fit TRBD1. V shed 5 bases and J 0 bases; nucleotides not matched to a gene: 7. Germline CDR1 SEHNR, CDR2 FQNEAQ (reference sequence). The CDR3 runs 17 residues. CDR3 sequence reads: CASSRRTGEATNEKLFF. In DNA form, the CDR3 reads TGTGCCAGCAGCCGCCGGACAGGGGAAGCAACTAATGAAAAACTGTTTTTT.

The rearrangement links TRBV7-2 to TRBJ1-2; D gene unclear. V was clipped by 1 base and J by 3 bases, with 6 bases between them. The CDR3 runs 13 residues. Per germline, CDR1 SGHTA and CDR2 FQGNSA. The CDR3 region is CASSLDQYYGYTF. CDR3 nucleotides: TGTGCCAGCAGCTTAGATCAGTACTATGGCTACACCTTC.

V and J are TRBV5-1 and TRBJ2-2; 10 nucleotides match TRBD2. CDR3 length equals 15 residues. Unmatched junction bases numbered 2, after V lost 6 bases and J lost 0 bases. The germline V gene encodes CDR1 SGHRS and CDR2 YFSETQ. The CDR3 sequence: CASTSGRANTGELFF. In DNA, the CDR3 is TGCGCCAGCACTAGCGGGAGAGCGAACACCGGGGAGCTGTTTTTT.

The V call is TRBV20-1, the J call TRBJ1-1; 8 bases line up with TRBD1. The CDR3 is 11 residues long. CDR1 is DFQATT, CDR2 SNEGSKA, per germline (reference sequence). The ends lost 3 bases at V and 8 bases at J; junction bases unmatched: 2. The CDR3 nucleotides are TGCAGTGCTAGCCGGACAGGGGAAGCTTTCTTT. This gives the protein CSASRTGEAFF.

The chain employs TRBV5-8 and TRBJ2-2; 7 nucleotides match TRBD2. This CDR3 is 15 amino acids long. Germline CDR1 and CDR2: SGHTS and YDEGEE. Unmatched junction bases numbered 7, after V lost 4 bases and J lost 4 bases. This chain's CDR3 is CASSLGTTLTGELFF. CDR3 sequence (DNA): TGTGCCAGCAGCCTCGGGACTACGCTCACCGGGGAGCTGTTTTTT.

This clone has just one count. The chain couples TRBV5-1 to TRBJ2-1; D unresolved. V lost 0 bases and J lost 9, with 10 bases in between. This CDR3 contains 13 residues. CDR1 and CDR2 from the germline V gene are SGHRS and YFSETQ. This CDR3 reads CASSLGSLGEQFF. The CDR3 nucleotides are TGCGCCAGCAGCTTGGGGAGTTTAGGTGAGCAGTTCTTC.

The chain is built from TRBV11-2 and TRBJ2-3; D possibly corresponds to TRBD2 (6 bases). The CDR3 covers 16 residues. Germline V gives CDR1 SGHAT, CDR2 FQNNGV. The ends were cut back, 2 bases at V and 5 bases at J, with 17 bases in the middle. The chain's CDR3 is CASSLIAGSDVDTQYF. DNA of the CDR3: TGTGCCAGCAGCTTAATCGCGGGATCGGATGTAGATACGCAGTATTTT.

This clone came up once. This chain uses TRBV19 with TRBJ2-1, with 10 bases fitting TRBD1. The CDR3 runs 17 residues. The V gene's germline CDR1 is LNHDA and CDR2 SQIVND (reference sequence). After removal of 6 bases from V and 2 bases from J, the junction contained 10 bases not matched to a gene. CDR3 region: CASRAGQGIFTYNEQFF. CDR3 DNA: TGTGCCAGTAGAGCGGGACAGGGGATCTTCACCTACAATGAGCAGTTCTTC.

The chain employs TRBV18 and TRBJ2-1; the match to TRBD2 covers 8 bases. V gave up 3 bases and J gave up 4 bases; unmatched junction bases: 8. Germline CDR1 is KGHSH and CDR2 is LQKENI. This CDR3 has 16 amino acids. CDR3 bases: TGTGCCAGCTCACCGGATGCCGGGACTAGATACAATGAGCAGTTCTTC. The encoded protein is CASSPDAGTRYNEQFF. Variable domain in full (rest from reference TRBV18 and TRBJ2-1): NAGVMQNPRHLVRRRGQEARLRCSPMKGHSHVYWYRQLPEEGLKFMVYLQKENIIDESGMPKERFSAEFPKEGPSILRIQQVVRGDSAAYFCASSPDAGTRYNEQFFGPGTRLTVL.

The chain joins TRBV6-4 to TRBJ1-3; D gene ambiguous. Between the trimmed V and J ends, which lost 6 bases and 4 bases, there was a span of 13 bases. This CDR3 is 14 amino acids long. The germline CDR1 and CDR2 sequences are MRHNA and SNTAGT. CDR3 in amino acids: CASRDRRSGNTIYF. CDR3 DNA sequence: TGTGCCAGCAGGGATCGGCGGTCCGGAAACACCATATATTTT.

Here the CDR3 DNA reads TGCGCCAGCAGCCTGGGGACAGTCAGCTCCGATGAGCAGTTCTTC. It encodes CASSLGTVSSDEQFF. The chain uses TRBV5-1 and TRBJ2-1, with TRBD1 matching 7 bases. Trimming took 4 bases from V and 8 from J; bases not matched to a gene: 12. The CDR3 runs to 15 residues. The V gene's germline CDR1 is SGHRS and CDR2 YFSETQ.

The CDR3 loop is CASSLPRGLASGPDNYEQYF. The CDR3 nucleotides read TGTGCCAGCAGCTTACCCCGAGGACTAGCTTCTGGGCCTGACAACTACGAGCAGTACTTC. The chain employs TRBV7-6 and TRBJ2-7; 8 bases fit TRBD2. The CDR3 is 20 amino acids. Germline values: CDR1 SGHVS, CDR2 FNYEAQ. V shed 2 bases and J 3 bases; nucleotides not matched to a gene: 21.

The chain combines TRBV7-9 with TRBJ1-6; 9 bases align to TRBD1. The J segment lost 7 bases and the V segment lost 5 bases, leaving 3 bases of the junction unmatched. Germline CDR1 and CDR2: SEHNR and FQNEAQ (reference sequence). The CDR3 has 14 residues. The CDR3 region has the DNA TGTGCCAGCAGCCACGGACAGGGGAATTCACCCCTCCACTTT. As protein: CASSHGQGNSPLHF.